This entry lists 18 T cell receptor beta chains sequenced from one sample in a study of blood T cell repertoires in COVID-19. Libraries were prepared by immunoSEQ multiplex PCR; TCRdb keeps only in-frame clonotypes and omits some of them. The sample lists about 180,000 clones, about 81% occurring once. Sequenced sample: peripheral blood. These TCRs come from a woman aged 80 or older with COVID-19, enrolled during active disease.

The V and J genes are TRBV12-3 or TRBV12-4 and TRBJ1-2; D uncertain. V lost 6 bases and J lost 2, with 10 bases in between. This CDR3 is 13 amino acids long. In DNA form, the CDR3 reads TGTGCCAGCAGCCCGAGAGGGAACTATGGCTACACCTTC. Protein sequence: CASSPRGNYGYTF.

For this clone: At the DNA level, this CDR3 is encoded by other sequences in the same sample as well. The chain joins TRBV6-1 to TRBJ2-1, with 9 nucleotides matching TRBD2. CDR3 size: 15 residues. Losses at the gene ends were 2 bases for V and 4 bases for J; bases not matched to a gene: 3. Germline CDR1 and CDR2: MNHNS and SASEGT. CDR3 DNA: TGTGCCAGCAGTGAATCAAGCGGGGGGTACAATGAGCAGTTCTTC. It encodes CASSESSGGYNEQFF.

This chain links TRBV7-8 with TRBJ2-7, with TRBD1 identical over 10 bases. The V and J ends lost 5 bases and 4 bases, in that order; junction bases with no gene match: 8. The germline V gene has CDR1 SGHVS and CDR2 FQNEAQ. The CDR3 runs 15 residues. The CDR3 loop is CASSKQAGQGYEQYF. CDR3 sequence (DNA): TGTGCCAGCAGCAAACAGGCGGGACAGGGGTACGAGCAGTACTTC.

The chain couples TRBV7-2 to TRBJ2-1; D ambiguous. Germline CDR1 is SGHTA and CDR2 is FQGNSA. This CDR3 has 15 residues. V dropped 0 bases and J dropped 0 bases, with 6 bases sitting between them. CDR3 amino acids: CASSLAGVSYNEQFF. The CDR3 bases are TGTGCCAGCAGCTTAGCAGGAGTCTCCTACAATGAGCAGTTCTTC.

The chain uses TRBV4-2 and TRBJ1-6; 9 bases are a match to TRBD1. CDR1 and CDR2 from the germline V gene are LGHNA and YNFKEQ. The CDR3 has 15 residues. Trimming cost V 2 bases and J 5 bases; bases outside gene matches: 1. The DNA of the CDR3 is TGTGCCAGCAGCCAACGGGACAGGGATAATTCACCCCTCCACTTT. Amino acid sequence: CASSQRDRDNSPLHF.

V and J are TRBV7-2 and TRBJ2-7, with 11 bases lining up with TRBD2. CDR3 length: 16 residues. Germline lookup yields CDR1 SGHTA and CDR2 FQGNSA. The V and J ends lost 2 bases and 6 bases, in that order; junction bases with no gene match: 9. CDR3 residues: CASSLRATSGAPEQYF. Here the CDR3 DNA reads TGTGCCAGCAGCTTAAGGGCGACTAGCGGGGCCCCCGAGCAGTACTTC.

The chain combines TRBV6-5 with TRBJ2-3; possibly TRBD2 for D (5 bases). Per germline, CDR1 MNHEY and CDR2 SVGAGI. CDR3 size: 14 residues. Deletions cut 7 bases from V and 3 bases from J, with 14 bases between. The CDR3 nucleotides read TGTGCCAGCAATCGGGGTAGTTCTACAGATACGCAGTATTTT. It translates to CASNRGSSTDTQYF.

The chain employs TRBV9 and TRBJ2-6, with D perhaps TRBD2 (6 bases). Trimming cost V 2 bases and J 0 bases, with 12 bases left between them. This CDR3 has 17 amino acids. CDR1 and CDR2 from the germline V gene are SGDLS and YYNGEE. CDR3 nucleotide sequence: TGTGCCAGCAGCGTGGGGGGACCCATCTCTGGGGCCAACGTCCTGACTTTC. Encoded protein: CASSVGGPISGANVLTF. The full variable domain, with the rest looked up from reference TRBV9 and TRBJ2-6, is DSGVTQTPKHLITATGQRVTLRCSPRSGDLSVYWYQQSLDQGLQFLIQYYNGEERAKGNILERFSAQQFPDLHSELNLSSLELGDSALYFCASSVGGPISGANVLTFGAGSRLTVL.

This clone was found a few times. The rearrangement uses TRBV4-1 and TRBJ1-2; perhaps TRBD1 as D (6 bases). The CDR3 contains 16 residues. V shed 3 bases and J shed 3 bases, with 17 bases lying between them. From germline, CDR1 is MGHRA and CDR2 YSYEKL. CDR3 in amino acids: CASSHAGQRGYYGYTF. In nucleotides, the CDR3 is TGCGCCAGCAGCCACGCCGGACAGAGGGGCTACTATGGCTACACCTTC.

The V call is TRBV6-1, the J call TRBJ1-5; 9 bases are shared with TRBD1. This CDR3 spans 15 amino acids. Germline assignment: CDR1 MNHNS and CDR2 SASEGT. Trimming cost V 5 bases and J 2 bases; bases outside gene matches: 4. CDR3 sequence (DNA): TGTGCCAGCAGTTCCCGGGACAGGGGCAATCAGCCCCAGCATTTT. It translates to CASSSRDRGNQPQHF.

The chain links TRBV6-5 to TRBJ2-1, with D unclear. The CDR3 runs to 12 residues. With 6 bases removed from V and 5 bases from J, the gap between germline ends came to 8 bases. Per the germline V gene, CDR1 is MNHEY and CDR2 is SVGAGI. The CDR3 protein is CASSNTNNEQFF. CDR3 nucleotide sequence: TGTGCCAGCAGCAACACCAACAATGAGCAGTTCTTC.

The rearrangement uses TRBV27 and TRBJ1-2; 12 nucleotides line up with TRBD1. J gave up 7 bases and V 4 bases, and 4 bases lay outside the gene matches. The germline V gene has CDR1 MNHEY and CDR2 SMNVEV (reference sequence). The CDR3 loop spans 14 amino acids. CDR3 region: CASSWGQGAFGYTF. In DNA form, the CDR3 reads TGTGCCAGCAGTTGGGGACAGGGGGCGTTTGGCTACACCTTC.

A remark on this clone: The sample holds other DNA sequences that translate to the same CDR3. V gene TRBV7-2 combines with J gene TRBJ1-2; D gene unclear. The germline CDR1 and CDR2 sequences are SGHTA and FQGNSA. V lost 1 base and J 2 bases, leaving 5 bases between the germline ends. This CDR3 has 13 residues. CDR3 residues: CASSLGQNYGYTF. The CDR3 DNA sequence: TGTGCCAGCAGCTTAGGGCAGAACTATGGCTACACCTTC.

The V gene is TRBV2, the J gene TRBJ1-4; D remains unclear. Trimming left V 6 bases short and J 8 bases short, with 16 bases between. The CDR3 loop spans 14 amino acids. Germline-derived CDR1 and CDR2 are SNHLY and FYNNEI. The CDR3 DNA reads TGTGCCAGCAGGATCACCGGGAGACTAGAAAAACTGTTTTTT. Translation gives CASRITGRLEKLFF.

The chain carries TRBV15 and TRBJ1-1, with D maybe TRBD1 (5 bases). The V and J ends lost 0 bases and 6 bases respectively, with 11 bases between them. Germline V gene sequence: CDR1 LNHNV, CDR2 YYDKDF (reference sequence). There are 14 residues in the CDR3. CDR3 coding DNA: TGTGCCACCAGCAGAGATCTTGGGGCGCCTGAAGCTTTCTTT. Translating it yields CATSRDLGAPEAFF.

This chain joins TRBV5-1 and TRBJ2-3; D possibly corresponds to TRBD2 (5 bases). Trimming took off 0 bases at V and 8 bases at J, with 16 bases between the two ends. The CDR3 contains 15 residues. The germline gives CDR1 SGHRS, CDR2 YFSETQ. The CDR3: CASSLAGGPLSTQYF. CDR3 bases: TGCGCCAGCAGCTTGGCTGGCGGGCCCCTTTCTACGCAGTATTTT.

The chain employs TRBV7-2 and TRBJ2-1; D remains unclear. The V gene lost 3 bases and the J gene lost 0 bases, with 6 bases spanning the gap. The CDR3 is 14 amino acids. Germline values: CDR1 SGHTA, CDR2 FQGNSA. CDR3 loop: CASSLESSYNEQFF. The CDR3 DNA is TGTGCCAGCAGCTTGGAGAGCTCCTACAATGAGCAGTTCTTC. Full variable domain (missing parts from reference TRBV7-2 and TRBJ2-1): GAGVSQSPSNKVTEKGKDVELRCDPISGHTALYWYRQSLGQGLEFLIYFQGNSAPDKSGLPSDRFSAERTGGSVSTLTIQRTQQEDSAVYLCASSLESSYNEQFFGPGTRLTVL.

The J gene is TRBJ2-1, the V gene TRBV14; the match to TRBD2 covers 15 bases. Losses at the gene ends were 5 bases for V and 4 bases for J; bases not matched to a gene: 9. Per germline, CDR1 SGHDN and CDR2 FVKESK. This CDR3 contains 18 residues. In DNA form, the CDR3 reads TGTGCCAGCAGCTCAAGTAGAGGACTAGCGGGAGGGTACAATGAGCAGTTCTTC. This sequence encodes CASSSSRGLAGGYNEQFF. Drawing the rest from reference TRBV14 and TRBJ2-1, the complete variable domain is EAGVTQFPSHSVIEKGQTVTLRCDPISGHDNLYWYRRVMGKEIKFLLHFVKESKQDESGMPNNRFLAERTGGTYSTLKVQPAELEDSGVYFCASSSSRGLAGGYNEQFFGPGTRLTVL.